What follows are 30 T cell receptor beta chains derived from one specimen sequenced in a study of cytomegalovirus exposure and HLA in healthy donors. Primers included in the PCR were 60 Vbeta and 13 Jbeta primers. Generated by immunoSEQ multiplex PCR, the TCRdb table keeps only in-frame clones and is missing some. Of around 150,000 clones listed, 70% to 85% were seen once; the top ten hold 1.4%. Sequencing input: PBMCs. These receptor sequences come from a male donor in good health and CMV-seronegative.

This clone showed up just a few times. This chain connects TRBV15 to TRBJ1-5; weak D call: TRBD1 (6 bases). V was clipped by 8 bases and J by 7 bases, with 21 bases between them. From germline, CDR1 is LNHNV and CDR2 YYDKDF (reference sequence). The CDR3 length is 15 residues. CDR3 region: CATRPGDGGGQPQHF. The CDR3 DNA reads TGTGCCACCCGCCCGGGTGATGGGGGCGGGCAGCCCCAGCATTTT.

The CDR3 is CASSLGRENIQYF. DNA for the CDR3: TGTGCCAGCAGCTTAGGGCGGGAAAACATTCAGTACTTC. The rearrangement joins TRBV11-3 to TRBJ2-4; D might be TRBD2 (5 bases). V dropped 1 base and J dropped 5 bases, with 6 bases sitting between them. The CDR3 totals 13 residues. Germline CDR1 SGHNT, CDR2 YENEEA. Full variable domain (missing parts from reference TRBV11-3 and TRBJ2-4): EAGVVQSPRYKIIEKKQPVAFWCNPISGHNTLYWYLQNLGQGPELLIRYENEEAVDDSQLPKDRFSAERLKGVDSTLKIQPAELGDSAVYLCASSLGRENIQYFGAGTRLSVL.

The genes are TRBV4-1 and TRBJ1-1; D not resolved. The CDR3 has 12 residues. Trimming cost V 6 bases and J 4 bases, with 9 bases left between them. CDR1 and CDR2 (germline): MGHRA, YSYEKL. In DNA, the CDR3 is TGCGCCAGCAGGCAGGAGGGCACTGAAGCTTTCTTT. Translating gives CASRQEGTEAFF.

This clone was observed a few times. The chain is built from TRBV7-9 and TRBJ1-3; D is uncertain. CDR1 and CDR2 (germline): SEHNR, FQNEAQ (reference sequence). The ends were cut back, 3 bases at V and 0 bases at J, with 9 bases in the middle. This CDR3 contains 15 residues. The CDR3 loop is CASSLGPLSGNTIYF. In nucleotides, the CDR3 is TGTGCCAGCAGCTTGGGCCCTCTCTCTGGAAACACCATATATTTT. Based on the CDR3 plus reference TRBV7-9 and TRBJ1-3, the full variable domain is DTGVSQNPRHKITKRGQNVTFRCDPISEHNRLYWYRQTLGQGPEFLTYFQNEAQLEKSRLLSDRFSAERPKGSFSTLEIQRTEQGDSAMYLCASSLGPLSGNTIYFGEGSWLTVV.

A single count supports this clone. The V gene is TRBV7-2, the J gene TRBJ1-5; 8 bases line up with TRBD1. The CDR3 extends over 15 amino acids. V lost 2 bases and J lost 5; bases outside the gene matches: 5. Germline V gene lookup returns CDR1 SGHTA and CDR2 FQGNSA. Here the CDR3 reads CASSLSLDRDQPQHF. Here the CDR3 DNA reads TGTGCCAGCAGCTTAAGTTTGGACAGGGATCAGCCCCAGCATTTT.

The CDR3 DNA reads TGTGCCAGCAGCGCGGGACCAACCACCGGGGAGCTGTTTTTT. This gives the protein CASSAGPTTGELFF. The rearrangement uses TRBV11-3 and TRBJ2-2, with D perhaps TRBD2 (6 bases). V lost 5 bases to trimming and J lost 4 bases, with 11 bases between them. The CDR3 sequence is 14 residues long. CDR1 is SGHNT and CDR2 is YENEEA in the germline V gene.

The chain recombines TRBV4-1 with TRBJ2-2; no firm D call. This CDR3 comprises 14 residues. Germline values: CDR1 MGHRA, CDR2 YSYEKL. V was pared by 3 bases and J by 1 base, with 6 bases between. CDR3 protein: CASSQHLNTGELFF. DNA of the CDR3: TGCGCCAGCAGCCAGCACTTGAACACCGGGGAGCTGTTTTTT.

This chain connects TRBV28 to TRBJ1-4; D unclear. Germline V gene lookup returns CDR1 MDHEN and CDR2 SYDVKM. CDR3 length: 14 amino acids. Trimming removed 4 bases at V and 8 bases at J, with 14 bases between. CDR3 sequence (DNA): TGTGCCAGCAGTTCACGCTCGGGGTACGAAAAACTGTTTTTT. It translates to CASSSRSGYEKLFF.

This CDR3 is CSARVEGALYF. The DNA for the CDR3 is TGCAGTGCTAGAGTGGAAGGGGCCCTCTACTTC. The chain employs TRBV20-1 and TRBJ2-5; D is possibly TRBD1 (5 bases). CDR3 length: 11 residues. Per germline, CDR1 DFQATT and CDR2 SNEGSKA (reference sequence). The V end was cut by 1 base, the J end by 14 bases, with 14 bases between.

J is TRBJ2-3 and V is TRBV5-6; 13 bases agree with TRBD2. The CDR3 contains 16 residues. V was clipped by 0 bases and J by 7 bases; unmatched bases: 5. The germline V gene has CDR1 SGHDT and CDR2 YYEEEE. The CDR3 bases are TGTGCCAGCAGCTTGGGACGGACTAGCGGGGGAAATACGCAGTATTTT. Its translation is CASSLGRTSGGNTQYF.

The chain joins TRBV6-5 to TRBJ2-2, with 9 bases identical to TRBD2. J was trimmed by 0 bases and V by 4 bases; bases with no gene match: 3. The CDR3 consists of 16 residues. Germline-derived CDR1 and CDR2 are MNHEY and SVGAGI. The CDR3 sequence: CASSWGLATNTGELFF. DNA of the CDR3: TGTGCCAGCAGTTGGGGACTAGCCACGAACACCGGGGAGCTGTTTTTT.

The CDR3: CSVGTFMNTEAFF. CDR3 in DNA: TGCAGCGTGGGGACATTTATGAACACTGAAGCTTTCTTT. The V and J genes are TRBV29-1 and TRBJ1-1; TRBD1 is a possible D gene (6 bases). This CDR3 has 13 residues. The ends were cut back, 6 bases at V and 0 bases at J, with 11 bases in the middle. The germline CDR1 and CDR2 sequences are SQVTM and ANQGSEA.

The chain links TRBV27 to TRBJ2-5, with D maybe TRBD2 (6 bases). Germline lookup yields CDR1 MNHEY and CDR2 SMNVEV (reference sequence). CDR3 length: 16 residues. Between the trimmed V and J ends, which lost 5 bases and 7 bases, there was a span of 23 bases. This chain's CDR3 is CASSATRRESFGTQYF. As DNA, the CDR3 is TGTGCCAGCAGTGCGACGAGACGGGAGAGCTTTGGGACCCAGTACTTC.

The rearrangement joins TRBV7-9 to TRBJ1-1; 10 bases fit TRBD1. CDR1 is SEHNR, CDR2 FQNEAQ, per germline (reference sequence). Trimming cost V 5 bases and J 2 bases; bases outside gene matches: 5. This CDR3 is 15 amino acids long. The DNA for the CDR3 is TGTGCCAGCAGCCCCCGGGACAGGGGAAACACTGAAGCTTTCTTT. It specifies CASSPRDRGNTEAFF.

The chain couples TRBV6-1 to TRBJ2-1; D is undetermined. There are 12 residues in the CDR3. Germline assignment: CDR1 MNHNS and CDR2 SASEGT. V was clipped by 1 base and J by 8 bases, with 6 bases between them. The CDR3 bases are TGTGCCAGCAGTGAAGTTTTAGATGAGCAGTTCTTC. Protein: CASSEVLDEQFF.

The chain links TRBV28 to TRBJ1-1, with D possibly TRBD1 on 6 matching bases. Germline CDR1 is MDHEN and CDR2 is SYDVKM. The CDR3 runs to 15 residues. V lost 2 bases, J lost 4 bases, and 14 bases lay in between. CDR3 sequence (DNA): TGTGCCAGCAGTTTACAGGGTCGAGGGGGCACTGAAGCTTTCTTT. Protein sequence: CASSLQGRGGTEAFF.

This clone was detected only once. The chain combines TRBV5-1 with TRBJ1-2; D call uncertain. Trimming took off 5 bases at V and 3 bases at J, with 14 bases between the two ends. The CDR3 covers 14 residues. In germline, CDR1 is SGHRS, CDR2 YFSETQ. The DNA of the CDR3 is TGCGCCAGCAGTTTTGCGTTGGGAGACTATGGCTACACCTTC. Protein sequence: CASSFALGDYGYTF.

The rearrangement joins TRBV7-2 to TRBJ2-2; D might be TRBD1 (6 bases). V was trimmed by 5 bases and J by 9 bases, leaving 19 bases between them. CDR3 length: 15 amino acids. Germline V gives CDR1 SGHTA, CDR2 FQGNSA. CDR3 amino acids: CASSPSGQGSRELFF. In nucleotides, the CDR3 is TGTGCCAGCAGCCCTAGTGGGCAGGGGAGCCGGGAGCTGTTTTTT.

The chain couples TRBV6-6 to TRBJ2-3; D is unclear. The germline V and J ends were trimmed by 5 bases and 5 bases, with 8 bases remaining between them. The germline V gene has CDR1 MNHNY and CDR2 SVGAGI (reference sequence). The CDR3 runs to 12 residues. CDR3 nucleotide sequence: TGTGCCAGCAGTCACTTACTAGATACGCAGTATTTT. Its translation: CASSHLLDTQYF.

CDR3 bases: TGTGCCAGCAGCGGGGTTCGGGGGTATGGCTACACCTTC. Protein sequence: CASSGVRGYGYTF. This chain joins TRBV9 and TRBJ1-2, with D possibly being TRBD1 (5 bases). The ends were cut back, 3 bases at V and 5 bases at J, with 11 bases in the middle. Looked up from germline, CDR1 is SGDLS and CDR2 is YYNGEE. The CDR3 totals 13 residues.

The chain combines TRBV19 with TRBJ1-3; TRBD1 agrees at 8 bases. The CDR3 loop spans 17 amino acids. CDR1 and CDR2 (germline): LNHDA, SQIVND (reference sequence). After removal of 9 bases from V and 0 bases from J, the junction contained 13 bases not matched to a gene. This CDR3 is CASRGRDRSFSGNTIYF. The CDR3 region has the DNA TGTGCCAGCAGGGGCCGGGACAGGTCCTTCTCTGGAAACACCATATATTTT.

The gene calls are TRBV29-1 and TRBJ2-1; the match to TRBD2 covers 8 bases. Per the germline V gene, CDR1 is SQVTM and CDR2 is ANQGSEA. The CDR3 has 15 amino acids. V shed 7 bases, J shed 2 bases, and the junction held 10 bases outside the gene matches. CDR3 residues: CSDLRREEPYNEQFF. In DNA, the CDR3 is TGCAGCGATCTGAGGCGGGAGGAGCCCTACAATGAGCAGTTCTTC.

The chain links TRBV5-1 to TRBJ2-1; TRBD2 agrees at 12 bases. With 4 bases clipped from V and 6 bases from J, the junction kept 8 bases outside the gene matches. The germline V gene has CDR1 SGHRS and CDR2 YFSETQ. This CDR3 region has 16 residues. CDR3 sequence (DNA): TGCGCCAGCAGCACCTCTCCTAGCGGGGGGGCCAATGAGCAGTTCTTC. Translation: CASSTSPSGGANEQFF.

CDR3 DNA sequence: TGTGCCAGCAGTTTACCGACAGTGAAGAACACTGAAGCTTTCTTT. This gives the protein CASSLPTVKNTEAFF. This chain joins TRBV27 and TRBJ1-1; a possible D gene is TRBD1 (5 bases). This CDR3 comprises 15 residues. Per germline, CDR1 MNHEY and CDR2 SMNVEV (reference sequence). Trimming took off 2 bases at V and 1 base at J, with 11 bases between the two ends.

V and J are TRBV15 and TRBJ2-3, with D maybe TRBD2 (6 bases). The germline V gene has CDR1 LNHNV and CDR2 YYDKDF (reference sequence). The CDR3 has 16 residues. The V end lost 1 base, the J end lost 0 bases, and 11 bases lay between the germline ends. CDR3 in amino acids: CATSRGGRGSTDTQYF. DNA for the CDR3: TGTGCCACCAGCAGAGGTGGGCGGGGTAGCACAGATACGCAGTATTTT. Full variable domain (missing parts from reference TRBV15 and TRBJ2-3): DAMVIQNPRYQVTQFGKPVTLSCSQTLNHNVMYWYQQKSSQAPKLLFHYYDKDFNNEADTPDNFQSRRPNTSFCFLDIRSPGLGDTAMYLCATSRGGRGSTDTQYFGPGTRLTVL.

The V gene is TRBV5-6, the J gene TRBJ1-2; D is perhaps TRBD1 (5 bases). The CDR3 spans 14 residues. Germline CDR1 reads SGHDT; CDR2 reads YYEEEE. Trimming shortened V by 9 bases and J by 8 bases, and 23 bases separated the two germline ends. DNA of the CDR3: TGTGCCACTCGAGCGGGGGGGGACCTCTTCGGCTACACCTTC. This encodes CATRAGGDLFGYTF.

Here the CDR3 reads CASSLGPGHTGELFF. The CDR3 DNA is TGTGCCAGCAGCTTAGGTCCAGGGCACACCGGGGAGCTGTTTTTT. This chain joins TRBV11-2 and TRBJ2-2; weak D call: TRBD1 (5 bases). Trimming stripped 1 base from V and 3 bases from J, with 9 bases between. The CDR3 contains 15 residues. Germline CDR1 and CDR2: SGHAT and FQNNGV.

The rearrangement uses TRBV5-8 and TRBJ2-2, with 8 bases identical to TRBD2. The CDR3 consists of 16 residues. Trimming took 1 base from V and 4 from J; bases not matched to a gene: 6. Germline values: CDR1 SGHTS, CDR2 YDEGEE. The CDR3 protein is CASSLTAGVLTGELFF. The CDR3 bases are TGTGCCAGCAGCTTGACAGCGGGAGTTCTCACCGGGGAGCTGTTTTTT.

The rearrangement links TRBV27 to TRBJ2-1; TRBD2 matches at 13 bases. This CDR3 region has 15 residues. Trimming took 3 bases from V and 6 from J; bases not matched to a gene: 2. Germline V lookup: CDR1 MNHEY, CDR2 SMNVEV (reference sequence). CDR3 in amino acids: CASSLTSGGPNEQFF. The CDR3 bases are TGTGCCAGCAGTTTGACTAGCGGGGGGCCCAATGAGCAGTTCTTC.

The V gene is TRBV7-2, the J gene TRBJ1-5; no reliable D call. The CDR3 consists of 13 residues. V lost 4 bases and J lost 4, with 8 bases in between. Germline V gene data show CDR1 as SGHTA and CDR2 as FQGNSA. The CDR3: CASSSPRNQPQHF. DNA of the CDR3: TGTGCCAGCAGCTCGCCCCGGAATCAGCCCCAGCATTTT.